This entry concerns a single TCR beta chain. Libraries were prepared by immunoSEQ multiplex PCR; TCRdb keeps only in-frame clonotypes and omits some of them. This table has 160,000 or so clones, approximately 94% appearing once. The sample originates from a study of control samples from healthy donors and cancer patients. Per germline, CDR1 SGHAT and CDR2 FQNNGV. Trimming stripped 4 bases from V and 4 bases from J, with 14 bases between. This CDR3 is built from 15 residues. Sequencing was performed on PBMCs. This sequence joins TRBV11-2 and TRBJ2-1; D is possibly TRBD1 or TRBD2 (6 bases each). This clonotype was obtained from a man aged 55-75 years with colorectal cancer. CDR3 sequence reads: CASSSGVGGYNEQFF. The CDR3, as DNA: TGTGCCAGCAGCTCAGGGGTAGGGGGGTACAATGAGCAGTTCTTC.